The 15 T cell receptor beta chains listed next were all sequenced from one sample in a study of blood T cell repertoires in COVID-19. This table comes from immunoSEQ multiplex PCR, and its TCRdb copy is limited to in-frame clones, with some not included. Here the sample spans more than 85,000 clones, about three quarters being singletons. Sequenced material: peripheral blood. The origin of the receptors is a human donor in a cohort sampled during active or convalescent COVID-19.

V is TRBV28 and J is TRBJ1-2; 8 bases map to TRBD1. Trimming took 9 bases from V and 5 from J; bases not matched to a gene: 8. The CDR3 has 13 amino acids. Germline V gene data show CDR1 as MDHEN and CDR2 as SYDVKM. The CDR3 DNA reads TGTGCCAGTCGGACAGGGTTCTGGTATGGCTACACCTTC. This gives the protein CASRTGFWYGYTF.

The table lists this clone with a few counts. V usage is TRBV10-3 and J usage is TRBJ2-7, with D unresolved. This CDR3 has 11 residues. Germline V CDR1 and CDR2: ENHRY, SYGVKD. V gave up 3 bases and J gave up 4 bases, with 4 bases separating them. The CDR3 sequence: CAISDRYEQYF. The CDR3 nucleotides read TGTGCCATCAGTGACAGGTACGAGCAGTACTTC.

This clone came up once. The DNA for the CDR3 is TGTGCCAGTAGTACGGGGAAGCCCTTGAATGAGCAGTTCTTC. This gives the protein CASSTGKPLNEQFF. This chain uses TRBV19 with TRBJ2-1; tentatively, D is TRBD2 (5 bases). The CDR3 extends over 14 amino acids. V was pared by 4 bases and J by 7 bases, with 14 bases between. CDR1 and CDR2 (germline): LNHDA, SQIVND (reference sequence).

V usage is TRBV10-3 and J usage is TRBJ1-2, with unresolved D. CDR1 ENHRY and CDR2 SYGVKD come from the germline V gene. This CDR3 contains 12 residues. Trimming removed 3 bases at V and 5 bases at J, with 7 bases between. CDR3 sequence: CAISEGGYGYTF. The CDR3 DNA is TGTGCCATCAGTGAAGGAGGGTATGGCTACACCTTC.

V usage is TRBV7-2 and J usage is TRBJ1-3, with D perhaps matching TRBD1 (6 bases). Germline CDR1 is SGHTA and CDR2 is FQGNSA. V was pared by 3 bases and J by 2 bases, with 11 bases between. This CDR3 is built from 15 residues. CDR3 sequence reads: CASSFSGGPGNTIYF. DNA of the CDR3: TGTGCCAGCAGCTTTTCGGGGGGGCCTGGAAACACCATATATTTT.

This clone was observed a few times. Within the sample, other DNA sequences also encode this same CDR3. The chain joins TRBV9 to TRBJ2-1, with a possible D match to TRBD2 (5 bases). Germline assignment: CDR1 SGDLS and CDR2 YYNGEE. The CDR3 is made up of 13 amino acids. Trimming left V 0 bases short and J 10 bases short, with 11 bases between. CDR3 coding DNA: TGTGCCAGCAGCGTAGATGAGGGTTTGGAGCAGTTCTTC. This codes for CASSVDEGLEQFF.

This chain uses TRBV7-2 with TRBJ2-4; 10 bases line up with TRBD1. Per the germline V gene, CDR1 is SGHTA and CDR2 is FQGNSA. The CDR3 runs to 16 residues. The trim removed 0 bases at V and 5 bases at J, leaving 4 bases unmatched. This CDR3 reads CASSLAVGTGENIQYF. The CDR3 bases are TGTGCCAGCAGCTTAGCAGTAGGGACAGGGGAAAACATTCAGTACTTC.

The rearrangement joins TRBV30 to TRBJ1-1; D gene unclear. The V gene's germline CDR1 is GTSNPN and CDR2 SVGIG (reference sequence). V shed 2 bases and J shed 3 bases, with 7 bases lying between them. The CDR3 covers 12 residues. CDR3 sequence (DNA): TGTGCCTGGAGTCCCCTCGACACTGAAGCTTTCTTT. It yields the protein CAWSPLDTEAFF. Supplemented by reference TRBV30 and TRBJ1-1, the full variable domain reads SQTIHQWPATLVQPVGSPLSLECTVEGTSNPNLYWYRQAAGRGLQLLFYSVGIGQISSEVPQNLSASRPQDRQFILSSKKLLLSDSGFYLCAWSPLDTEAFFGQGTRLTVV.

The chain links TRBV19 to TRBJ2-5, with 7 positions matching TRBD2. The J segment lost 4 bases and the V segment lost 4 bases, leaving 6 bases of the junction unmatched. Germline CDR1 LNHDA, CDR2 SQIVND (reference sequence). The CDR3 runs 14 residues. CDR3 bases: TGTGCCAGTAGTACCTTGGGGGGGGGAGAGACCCAGTACTTC. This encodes CASSTLGGGETQYF.

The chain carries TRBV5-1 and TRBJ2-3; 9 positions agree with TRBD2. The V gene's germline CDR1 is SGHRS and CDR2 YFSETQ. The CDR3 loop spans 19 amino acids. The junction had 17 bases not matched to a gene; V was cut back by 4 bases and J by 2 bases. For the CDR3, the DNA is TGCGCCAGCAGCGCGGGGGGGCGACAGCTTACTAAGACCACAGATACGCAGTATTTT. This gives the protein CASSAGGRQLTKTTDTQYF.

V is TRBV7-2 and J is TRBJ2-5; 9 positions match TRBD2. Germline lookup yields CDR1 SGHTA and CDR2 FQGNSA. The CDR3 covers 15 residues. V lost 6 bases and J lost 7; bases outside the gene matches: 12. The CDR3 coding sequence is TGTGCCAGCAGTCATGTAGCGGGGGTCCCAGGGACCCAGTACTTC. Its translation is CASSHVAGVPGTQYF.

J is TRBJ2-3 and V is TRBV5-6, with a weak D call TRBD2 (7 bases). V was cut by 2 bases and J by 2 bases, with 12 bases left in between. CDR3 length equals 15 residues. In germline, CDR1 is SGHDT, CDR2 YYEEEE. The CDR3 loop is CASSFGRGPTDTQYF. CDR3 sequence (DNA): TGTGCCAGCAGCTTTGGGCGGGGGCCCACAGATACGCAGTATTTT.

The CDR3, as DNA: TGTGCCAGCAGCCATTCAAGAGTTAACACTGAAGCTTTCTTT. Amino acid sequence: CASSHSRVNTEAFF. The chain couples TRBV3-1 (or the pseudogene TRBV3-2) to TRBJ1-1; no clear D. Trimming removed 3 bases at V and 2 bases at J, with 10 bases between. The CDR3 is made up of 14 amino acids. Germline lookup yields CDR1 LGHDT and CDR2 YNNKEL (reference sequence).

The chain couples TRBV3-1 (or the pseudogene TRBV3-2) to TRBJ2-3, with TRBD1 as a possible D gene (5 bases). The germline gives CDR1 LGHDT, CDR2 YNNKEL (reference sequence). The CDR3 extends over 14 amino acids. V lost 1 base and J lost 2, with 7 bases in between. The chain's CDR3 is CASSQGGPTDTQYF. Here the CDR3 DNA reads TGTGCCAGCAGCCAAGGGGGCCCCACAGATACGCAGTATTTT.

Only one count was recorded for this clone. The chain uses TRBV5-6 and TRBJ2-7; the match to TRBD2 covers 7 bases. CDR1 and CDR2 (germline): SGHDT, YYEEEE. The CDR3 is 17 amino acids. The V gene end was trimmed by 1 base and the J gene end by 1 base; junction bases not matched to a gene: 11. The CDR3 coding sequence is TGTGCCAGCAGCTTGTTTGAACGGGACTACTTATCCTACGAGCAGTACTTC. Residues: CASSLFERDYLSYEQYF.